These 21 T cell receptor beta chains originate from one sample sequenced in a study of regulatory T cells in long-lasting Graves disease. Specified time point: newly diagnosed GD, antithyroid drugs for less than 3 months. Isolated PBMC RNA provided the starting material for the TCR library. Building of the TCR beta libraries involved iRepertoire HTBI primers and Arm-PCR of CDR3 regions. TCRdb recomputed calls from the multiplex PCR reads with MiXCR, one row per CDR3 protein. This repertoire shows under 300,000 distinct CDR3 sequences, about 17% found once; its top ten account for approximately 15%. The same sample was also used in a study of T cells in Graves' hyperthyroidism and ophthalmopathy.

The sequenced sample was peripheral blood mononuclear cells (PBMCs), obtained at new diagnosis, from a patient treated with antithyroid drugs. Receptor source: a woman between 25 and 40 years old with Graves disease.

This clonotype was seen at least ten times. This rearrangement joins TRBV12-3 or TRBV12-4 to TRBJ2-5; D not resolved. The CDR3 is 15 residues long. The V and J ends lost 3 bases and 5 bases respectively, with 16 bases between them. The DNA of the CDR3 is TGTGCCAGCAGTTTCTCCAGCACGGACGAGGAGACCCAGTACTTC. Its translation: CASSFSSTDEETQYF.

This clonotype was observed a few times. V is TRBV11-2 and J is TRBJ2-3; 8 positions match TRBD2. The CDR3 is made up of 14 amino acids. With V trimmed by 5 bases and J by 8 bases, 9 bases remained unmatched. Germline V gene lookup returns CDR1 SGHAT and CDR2 FQNNGV. This CDR3 reads CASSPGGGWGTQYF. CDR3 nucleotide sequence: TGTGCCAGCAGCCCCGGGGGGGGCTGGGGTACGCAGTATTTT.

This clonotype has at least ten counts. One junction end disagrees with the germline gene, perhaps due to a read error. V usage is TRBV7-7 and J usage is TRBJ2-2; D is possibly TRBD1 or TRBD2 (5 bases each). Germline-derived CDR1 and CDR2 are SSHAT and FNYEAQ (reference sequence). This CDR3 is built from 15 residues. Here the CDR3 DNA reads TGTGCTAGCAGCACCCCGGGGCAGAACACCGGGGAGCTGTTTTTT. It translates to CASSTPGQNTGELFF.

There are a few counts of this clonotype. This chain connects TRBV9 to TRBJ1-3; D remains unclear. This CDR3 has 13 residues. With 5 bases removed from V and 2 bases from J, the gap between germline ends came to 8 bases. CDR1 is SGDLS, CDR2 YYNGEE, per germline. The CDR3 region has the DNA TGTGCCAGCAGACCGTCTCCTGGAAACACCATATATTTT. Translating gives CASRPSPGNTIYF. Together with reference TRBV9 and TRBJ1-3, the CDR3 gives the full variable domain: DSGVTQTPKHLITATGQRVTLRCSPRSGDLSVYWYQQSLDQGLQFLIQYYNGEERAKGNILERFSAQQFPDLHSELNLSSLELGDSALYFCASRPSPGNTIYFGEGSWLTVV.

This sequence joins TRBV29-1 and TRBJ1-6, with no clear D. The CDR3 is 13 amino acids. Germline-derived CDR1 and CDR2 are SQVTM and ANQGSEA. V lost 6 bases to trimming and J lost 8 bases, with 14 bases between them. DNA for the CDR3: TGCAGCGTAGCAGGAAGCCCTGATTCACCCCTCCACTTT. Its protein product is CSVAGSPDSPLHF. The variable domain in full, with the rest retrieved from reference TRBV29-1 and TRBJ1-6, is SAVISQKPSRDICQRGTSLTIQCQVDSQVTMMFWYRQQPGQSLTLIATANQGSEATYESGFVIDKFPISRPNLTFSTLTVSNMSPEDSSIYLCSVAGSPDSPLHFGNGTRLTVT.

This clonotype was seen at least ten times. The V and J genes are TRBV6-1 and TRBJ2-2; unclear D gene. Germline loops: CDR1 MNHNS, CDR2 SASEGT. The CDR3 extends over 15 amino acids. Trimming cost V 7 bases and J 2 bases, with 14 bases left between them. This CDR3 reads CASTTPPANTGELFF. CDR3 coding DNA: TGTGCCAGCACCACCCCCCCAGCAAACACCGGGGAGCTGTTTTTT.

This clonotype was seen ten or more times. The chain links TRBV12-5 to TRBJ1-2; D is unresolved. Germline CDR1 reads LGHNT; CDR2 reads FRNRAP. The CDR3 spans 18 residues. Trimming shortened V by 0 bases and J by 5 bases, and 22 bases separated the two germline ends. The CDR3 is CASGLVLGTEDRGYGYTF. The CDR3 DNA is TGTGCTAGTGGTTTGGTATTGGGCACAGAGGATAGAGGTTATGGCTACACCTTC. Full variable domain (rest looked up from reference TRBV12-5 and TRBJ1-2): DARVTQTPRHKVTEMGQEVTMRCQPILGHNTVFWYRQTMMQGLELLAYFRNRAPLDDSGMPKDRFSAEMPDATLATLKIQPSEPRDSAVYFCASGLVLGTEDRGYGYTFGSGTRLTVV.

This clonotype has ten or more counts. V is TRBV3-1 and J is TRBJ2-3; D is undetermined. CDR1 is LGHDT, CDR2 YNNKEL, per germline (reference sequence). The CDR3 runs 14 residues. Deletions cut 1 base from V and 1 base from J, with 6 bases between. CDR3 nucleotide sequence: TGTGCCAGCAGCCAAGGACCCGGCACAGATACGCAGTATTTT. This codes for CASSQGPGTDTQYF.

This clonotype was picked up many times. The rearrangement links TRBV7-2 to TRBJ2-1; 9 nucleotides match TRBD1. The V gene end was trimmed by 5 bases and the J gene end by 7 bases; junction bases not matched to a gene: 15. The CDR3 is made up of 17 amino acids. Germline V gene lookup returns CDR1 SGHTA and CDR2 FQGNSA. The CDR3 region has the DNA TGTGCCAGCAGCGACAGATCCGGGACAGGGATTGGTAATGAGCAGTTCTTC. Protein: CASSDRSGTGIGNEQFF.

This clonotype was seen repeatedly, ten times or more. The chain couples TRBV11-3 to TRBJ2-2, with TRBD1 matching 9 bases. The CDR3 is made up of 16 amino acids. V trimming: 4 bases; J trimming: 4 bases; junction bases outside the gene matches: 7. CDR1 and CDR2 (germline): SGHNT, YENEEA. The DNA of the CDR3 is TGTGCCAGCAGCTCCTACCGGGGACAGGGCACCGGGGAGCTGTTTTTT. It codes for CASSSYRGQGTGELFF.

This clonotype was detected only a few times. The genes are TRBV12-3 or TRBV12-4 and TRBJ1-6, with D perhaps TRBD1 (5 bases). The ends were cut back, 3 bases at V and 10 bases at J, with 10 bases in the middle. The CDR3 spans 13 residues. The CDR3 nucleotides are TGTGCCAGCAGTTTGGGGGGGAAATCACCCCTCCACTTT. Its protein product is CASSLGGKSPLHF.

Turning to this clonotype: An end of the junction does not agree with germline; a read error may underlie this. V is TRBV18 and J is TRBJ1-1; possible D gene TRBD1, 5 bases. From germline, CDR1 is KGHSH and CDR2 LQKENI. CDR3 size: 15 residues. CDR3 sequence: CAGSPRLDGGTEAFF. The CDR3 region has the DNA TGTGCCGGCTCACCCCGCTTGGACGGGGGAACTGAAGCTTTCTTT.

This clonotype was observed at least ten times. This chain joins TRBV6-1 and TRBJ1-5; no clear D gene. Germline CDR1 and CDR2: MNHNS and SASEGT. Trimming cost V 3 bases and J 7 bases, with 10 bases left between them. CDR3 size: 13 residues. CDR3 nucleotide sequence: TGTGCCAGCAGTGACGACCGTGTACAGCCCCAGCATTTT. Its protein product is CASSDDRVQPQHF.

This chain joins TRBV5-5 and TRBJ1-4; D might be TRBD1 (5 bases). Deletions cut 3 bases from V and 0 bases from J, with 9 bases between. Germline V CDR1 and CDR2: SGHKS, YYEKEE (reference sequence). CDR3 size: 15 residues. The CDR3, as DNA: TGTGCCAGCAGCTCGGGACCGACAACTAATGAAAAACTGTTTTTT. Translating it yields CASSSGPTTNEKLFF.

The table lists this clonotype with many counts. The chain carries TRBV5-1 and TRBJ1-1; TRBD1 matches at 9 bases. After removal of 0 bases from V and 5 bases from J, the junction contained 2 bases not matched to a gene. Germline V gene sequence: CDR1 SGHRS, CDR2 YFSETQ. This CDR3 is 14 amino acids long. Here the CDR3 DNA reads TGCGCCAGCAGCTTGGCGGACAGGGGAACTGAAGCTTTCTTT. Residues: CASSLADRGTEAFF.

This clonotype has ten or more counts. The chain combines TRBV7-9 with TRBJ1-1; no clear D. This CDR3 is 11 amino acids long. Germline CDR1 is SEHNR and CDR2 is FQNEAQ (reference sequence). The germline V and J ends were trimmed by 7 bases and 11 bases, with 14 bases remaining between them. Here the CDR3 reads CASTQGPAAFF. In DNA form, the CDR3 reads TGTGCCAGCACCCAAGGACCCGCGGCTTTCTTT.

This clonotype was counted ten times or more. The chain couples TRBV11-2 to TRBJ2-3; 8 nucleotides match TRBD2. Germline V CDR1 and CDR2: SGHAT, FQNNGV. Germline trimming cut 1 base from V and 2 bases from J; bases unmatched to any gene: 5. The CDR3 is made up of 16 amino acids. The CDR3 reads CASSLGGGGITDTQYF. The CDR3 DNA is TGTGCCAGCAGCTTAGGAGGCGGGGGGATCACAGATACGCAGTATTTT.

This clonotype was picked up many times. The chain couples TRBV12-3 or TRBV12-4 to TRBJ1-2; tentative D call: TRBD1 (5 bases). The length of the CDR3 is 13 residues. The germline V and J ends were trimmed by 5 bases and 5 bases, with 12 bases remaining between them. Here the CDR3 DNA reads TGTGCCAGCAGTGTATCGGGGGAATATGGCTACACCTTC. Translating it yields CASSVSGEYGYTF.

This clonotype came up a few times. This is likely an artifact of a read error, given a far larger clone one base away. The V gene is TRBV6-4, the J gene TRBJ2-1; D possibly uses TRBD1 or TRBD2 (5 bases each). The CDR3 contains 11 residues. CDR1 and CDR2 (germline): MRHNA, SNTAGT. CDR3 protein: CASRWDDGHTF. CDR3 DNA: TGTGCCAGCCGCTGGGACGATGGCCACACCTTC.

This clonotype was recorded many times. The chain combines TRBV5-4 with TRBJ2-5; D gene ambiguous. Germline V gene data show CDR1 as SGHNT and CDR2 as YYREEE (reference sequence). The CDR3 covers 15 residues. V was clipped by 0 bases and J by 2 bases, with 11 bases between them. CDR3 nucleotide sequence: TGTGCCAGCAGCTTGGCCCCCGTCTGGCAAGAGACCCAGTACTTC. Amino acids: CASSLAPVWQETQYF.

This clonotype showed up many times. The chain is built from TRBV28 and TRBJ1-3, with a weak D call TRBD1 (6 bases). Deletions cut 6 bases from V and 0 bases from J, with 18 bases between. The CDR3 length is 17 residues. Germline CDR1 is MDHEN and CDR2 is SYDVKM. The CDR3 bases are TGTGCCAGCAGGGACAGTCGCAGACATTACTCTGGAAACACCATATATTTT. Residues: CASRDSRRHYSGNTIYF.